The 3 T cell receptor beta chains in this list originate from one sample, sequenced in a study of blood T cell repertoires in COVID-19. Measured with immunoSEQ multiplex PCR; TCRdb has only the in-frame clones, and not every one. Of fewer than 200,000 clones in the sample, about 80% were seen once. Sequenced: peripheral blood. Receptors originate from a man aged 60-69 years with acute or convalescent COVID-19.

CDR3 nucleotides: TGTGCCAGTAGTCTAAGCACAGGGTCTGGAAACACCATATATTTT. It specifies CASSLSTGSGNTIYF. The chain couples TRBV19 to TRBJ1-3, with D perhaps TRBD1 (6 bases). The CDR3 totals 15 residues. Trimming took 5 bases from V and 1 from J, leaving 12 bases between them. The germline gives CDR1 LNHDA, CDR2 SQIVND (reference sequence).

The chain is built from TRBV14 and TRBJ2-5; D gene unclear. The CDR3 has 13 residues. CDR1 and CDR2 (germline): SGHDN, FVKESK. V was trimmed by 1 base and J by 4 bases, leaving 7 bases between them. The CDR3 bases are TGTGCCAGCAGCCAAGGCCAGGTAGAGACCCAGTACTTC. It is translated as CASSQGQVETQYF.

The CDR3 reads CASSPGQGAINQPQHF. CDR3 DNA sequence: TGTGCCAGCAGCCCCGGACAGGGGGCTATCAATCAGCCCCAGCATTTT. This chain connects TRBV4-2 to TRBJ1-5; TRBD1 matches at 11 bases. The CDR3 is 16 residues long. V gave up 4 bases and J gave up 3 bases; unmatched junction bases: 5. CDR1 is LGHNA, CDR2 YNFKEQ, per germline.